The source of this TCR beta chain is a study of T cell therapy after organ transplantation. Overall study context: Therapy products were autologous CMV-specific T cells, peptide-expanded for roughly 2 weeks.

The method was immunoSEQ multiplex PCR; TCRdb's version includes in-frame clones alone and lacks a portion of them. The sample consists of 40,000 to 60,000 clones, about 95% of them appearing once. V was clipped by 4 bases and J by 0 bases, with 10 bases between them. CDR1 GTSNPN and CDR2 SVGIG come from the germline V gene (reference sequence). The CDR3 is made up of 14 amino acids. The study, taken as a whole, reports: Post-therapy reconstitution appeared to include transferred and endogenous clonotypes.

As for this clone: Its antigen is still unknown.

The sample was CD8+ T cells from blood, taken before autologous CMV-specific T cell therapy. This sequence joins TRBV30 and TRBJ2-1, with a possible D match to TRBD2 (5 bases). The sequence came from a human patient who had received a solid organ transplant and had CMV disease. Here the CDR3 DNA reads TGTGCCTGGAAGCCGGACTTCTCCTACAATGAGCAGTTCTTC. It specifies CAWKPDFSYNEQFF.